The rows below give T cell receptor beta chains drawn from one sample of a study of T cell responses to AZD1222 COVID-19 vaccine. Measured with immunoSEQ multiplex PCR; TCRdb has only the in-frame clones, and not every one. The table lists 80,000 to 100,000 clones, around nine tenths of them singletons, with about 9.3% in the top ten. The sample was peripheral blood, taken on day 0 of MenACWY control vaccination. These receptors all stem from an adult in good health. The CDR3 runs from the conserved cysteine through the conserved F or W.

v_call,j_call,cdr3_aa
TRBV27,TRBJ1-2,CASSFGEAYGYTF
TRBV5-6,TRBJ1-3,CASSWGFSGNTIYF
TRBV20-1,TRBJ1-5,CSASSLGSNQPQHF
TRBV11-3,TRBJ2-2,CASSGTGGTGELFF
TRBV7-9,TRBJ1-1,CASSFSALNTEAFF
TRBV5-6,TRBJ1-4,CASSSYRTTNEKLFF
TRBV15,TRBJ1-2,CATSPTRERVGYTF
TRBV6-1,TRBJ1-1,CASSERDRGLNTEAFF
TRBV28,TRBJ1-6,CASSPPTGANSYNSPLHF
TRBV19,TRBJ1-1,CASSTTGGWRAFF
TRBV7-8,TRBJ1-3,CASSLLSGNTIYF
TRBV6-5,TRBJ2-7,CATTWEQLANEQYF
TRBV6-5,TRBJ1-1,CASRFGVSDTEAFF
TRBV4-3,TRBJ2-3,CASSQDVAASTDTQYF
TRBV19,TRBJ2-2,CASSRGLAGGYTGELFF
TRBV5-6,TRBJ2-7,CASSLGQGPFYEQYF
TRBV5-8,TRBJ1-5,CASSLVGVGQPQHF
TRBV30,TRBJ2-4,CAWSPGLAKNIQYF
TRBV6-5,TRBJ2-1,CASRVIAKDNEQFF
TRBV16,TRBJ2-7,CASSRTTGGGEQYF
TRBV5-5,TRBJ1-2,CASSFQTGDGYTF
TRBV30,TRBJ2-3,CAWRIGDTQYF
TRBV11-3,TRBJ2-2,CASHSGGETGELFF
TRBV11-2,TRBJ1-2,CASSPGGQDYGYTF
TRBV5-1,TRBJ1-1,CASSLVAENTEAFF
TRBV12-5,TRBJ2-5,CASGLPFFGKTQYF
TRBV30,TRBJ1-2,CAWSYAGDLTNYGYTF
TRBV19,TRBJ2-7,CASSLDAAGSYEQYF
TRBV28,TRBJ1-5,CASSPRTVTNQPQHF
TRBV19,TRBJ1-1,CASSILQGPAAGTEAFF
TRBV5-6,TRBJ2-2,CASSFRDRSTGELFF